The clone carrying this T cell receptor (beta chain) was seen only once. The antigen remains undetermined. V dropped 2 bases and J dropped 2; count of bases not matched to a gene: 5. The CDR3 extends over 16 amino acids. In germline, CDR1 is MDHEN, CDR2 SYDVKM. CD45RO-negative, CCR7-positively selected cells formed the naive CD8 fraction, excluding terminally differentiated effector memory CD45RA+ cells. Roughly 30,000 T cell genomes (approximately 0.2 ug DNA) went into each sorted-subset replicate. The assay was immunoSEQ multiplex PCR, and TCRdb's table has in-frame clones only and misses some. The table includes millions of clones, around 96% detected once. This entry is derived from a study of shared clonotypes between healthy human individuals. Study observations and caveats: The authors expected sequencing depth to affect clonotype sharing among donors.

The V call is TRBV28, the J call TRBJ2-5; 10 positions agree with TRBD2. This sequence originates from a man between 18 and 29 years old in good health. Sample: naive CD8+ T cells sorted from blood. The DNA of the CDR3 is TGTGCCAGCAGTTTAGTAGCGGGGGGACTACAAGAGACCCAGTACTTC. This codes for CASSLVAGGLQETQYF.